Listed here are 30 T cell receptor beta chains from one sample, sequenced in a study of blood T cells in healthy people across ages. PCR was performed a second time for about 6 to 12 cycles using a sample-barcoded 5' primer and a J-beta primer mix. TCRdb re-analysed the 5' RACE reads in MiXCR, keeping a single row per CDR3 protein. This sample has 1.5 million to 2 million distinct CDR3 sequences, with almost 35% found just once. Sequencing was performed on blood. These receptors were taken from a woman in her twenties or thirties in good health.

This clonotype was seen only a few times. The rearrangement links TRBV7-3 to TRBJ1-5, with 9 bases fitting TRBD1. CDR1 and CDR2 (germline): SGHTA, FQGTGA. V lost 5 bases to trimming and J lost 9 bases; unmatched junction nucleotides: 5. This CDR3 region has 13 residues. CDR3: CASSRDRATPQHF. The CDR3, as DNA: TGTGCCAGCAGCCGGGACAGGGCTACGCCCCAGCATTTT.

The V gene is TRBV19, the J gene TRBJ2-1, with D maybe TRBD2 (5 bases). Germline CDR1 is LNHDA and CDR2 is SQIVND (reference sequence). V gave up 5 bases and J gave up 12 bases, with 20 bases separating them. This CDR3 contains 14 residues. The DNA for the CDR3 is TGTGCCAGTAGTCTCGGGGATGTTTTGGTAGGGCAGTTCTTC. Encoded protein: CASSLGDVLVGQFF.

The V and J genes are TRBV6-5 and TRBJ2-1, with unresolved D. The V gene lost 6 bases and the J gene lost 0 bases, with 15 bases spanning the gap. CDR3 length: 16 amino acids. In germline, CDR1 is MNHEY, CDR2 SVGAGI. The CDR3 nucleotides are TGTGCCAGCAGACGACTGAACAGCCTCTCCTACAATGAGCAGTTCTTC. Translation: CASRRLNSLSYNEQFF.

This sequence joins TRBV5-1 and TRBJ2-5; no firm D call. This CDR3 contains 15 residues. The V end lost 3 bases, the J end lost 2 bases, and 14 bases lay between the germline ends. The germline gives CDR1 SGHRS, CDR2 YFSETQ. Here the CDR3 reads CASSSTANPQETQYF. DNA of the CDR3: TGCGCCAGCAGCTCCACAGCCAATCCTCAAGAGACCCAGTACTTC. Drawing the rest from reference TRBV5-1 and TRBJ2-5, the complete variable domain is KAGVTQTPRYLIKTRGQQVTLSCSPISGHRSVSWYQQTPGQGLQFLFEYFSETQRNKGNFPGRFSGRQFSNSRSEMNVSTLELGDSALYLCASSSTANPQETQYFGPGTRLLVL.

The rearrangement links TRBV29-1 to TRBJ1-2; no clear D. CDR3 length equals 17 residues. CDR1 is SQVTM and CDR2 is ANQGSEA in the germline V gene. The V end was cut by 0 bases, the J end by 3 bases, with 20 bases between. The CDR3 here is CSVEDSTPGSFDYGYTF. CDR3 in DNA: TGCAGCGTTGAAGATAGTACCCCCGGGTCGTTTGACTATGGCTACACCTTC.

This clonotype was observed many times. The chain carries TRBV12-3 or TRBV12-4 and TRBJ2-1; 11 bases are shared with TRBD1. The CDR3 length is 13 residues. The junction had 4 bases not matched to a gene; V was cut back by 11 bases and J by 4 bases. As DNA, the CDR3 is TGTGCCTCCCGGGACAGGGGGTACAATGAGCAGTTCTTC. It encodes CASRDRGYNEQFF.

In this sample, this clonotype turned up a few times. This chain connects TRBV5-1 to TRBJ2-1; 9 nucleotides line up with TRBD2. The CDR3 is made up of 18 amino acids. Losses at the gene ends were 1 base for V and 1 base for J; bases not matched to a gene: 9. The germline V gene encodes CDR1 SGHRS and CDR2 YFSETQ. CDR3 nucleotide sequence: TGCGCCAGCAGCTTGAGTAGCGGGGGACCCTATTCCTACAATGAGCAGTTCTTC. The encoded protein is CASSLSSGGPYSYNEQFF.

Comment on this clonotype: Possible read error: a much larger clone is one base away. DNA of the CDR3: TGTGCCGGCAGAAGGGACAGGAGCCAAGAGACCCAGTACTTC. Residues: CAGRRDRSQETQYF. The rearrangement links TRBV12-3 or TRBV12-4 to TRBJ2-5; 8 nucleotides agree with TRBD1. This CDR3 contains 14 residues.

This clonotype has at least ten counts. The chain links TRBV12-3 or TRBV12-4 to TRBJ2-7, with 8 bases lining up with TRBD2. The CDR3 loop spans 15 amino acids. Trimming cost V 5 bases and J 0 bases; bases outside gene matches: 6. The DNA of the CDR3 is TGTGCCAGCAGTCCGGGACTAGGGAGCTCCTACGAGCAGTACTTC. Protein sequence: CASSPGLGSSYEQYF.

V usage is TRBV7-9 and J usage is TRBJ2-5; possible D gene TRBD2, 7 bases. The V end lost 5 bases, the J end lost 2 bases, and 18 bases lay between the germline ends. The CDR3 sequence is 16 residues long. Germline V lookup: CDR1 SEHNR, CDR2 FQNEAQ (reference sequence). The CDR3 nucleotides read TGTGCCAGCAGCGTCGGTAGGGGGGGGACTCAAGAGACCCAGTACTTC. Protein sequence: CASSVGRGGTQETQYF.

Only a few counts were recorded for this clonotype. The chain combines TRBV20-1 with TRBJ2-5; D perhaps matches TRBD1 (6 bases). This CDR3 comprises 14 residues. V was shortened by 6 bases and J by 5 bases, with 19 bases between the two germline ends. CDR1 DFQATT and CDR2 SNEGSKA come from the germline V gene (reference sequence). CDR3 sequence (DNA): TGCAGTGCCCGGGACACCCTCAAGCAGGAGACCCAGTACTTC. Protein product: CSARDTLKQETQYF.

This chain connects TRBV27 to TRBJ2-1, with D possibly being TRBD2 (5 bases). There are 15 residues in the CDR3. CDR1 MNHEY and CDR2 SMNVEV come from the germline V gene (reference sequence). The V and J ends lost 1 base and 10 bases respectively, with 17 bases between them. As DNA, the CDR3 is TGTGCCAGCAGTTTATGGTCCGCCGGAGGTGGGGAGCAGTTCTTC. This gives the protein CASSLWSAGGGEQFF.

The genes are TRBV6-6 and TRBJ1-2; D remains ambiguous. CDR1 and CDR2 (germline): MNHNY, SVGAGI (reference sequence). This CDR3 has 11 amino acids. With 6 bases removed from V and 3 bases from J, the gap between germline ends came to 5 bases. This chain's CDR3 is CASRQYYGYTF. CDR3 in DNA: TGTGCCAGCAGACAGTACTATGGCTACACCTTC.

As to this clonotype: This may arise from a read error, as a much more abundant clone is one base away. This chain connects TRBV6-5 to TRBJ2-1; 9 bases line up with TRBD2. With 7 bases clipped from V and 2 bases from J, the junction kept 3 bases outside the gene matches. CDR1 MNHEY and CDR2 SVGAGI come from the germline V gene. The CDR3 sequence is 14 residues long. In nucleotides, the CDR3 is TGTGCCAGCAAGGTAGCGGGAGCCTACAATGAGCAGTTCTTC. It yields the protein CASKVAGAYNEQFF.

This clonotype was observed many times. The chain joins TRBV6-1 to TRBJ2-1; perhaps D is TRBD1 or TRBD2 (5 bases each). The CDR3 spans 12 residues. Trimming removed 6 bases from V and 8 bases from J, with 11 bases in between. Germline V gives CDR1 MNHNS, CDR2 SASEGT. CDR3 DNA: TGTGCCAGCAGCCGGGGCTTCGATGAGCAGTTCTTC. Its translation is CASSRGFDEQFF.

This clonotype was picked up a small number of times. A much larger clone lies a single base off, so this may be a read error. The gene calls are TRBV4-2 and TRBJ2-3; TRBD2 is a possible D gene (5 bases). The length of the CDR3 is 16 residues. CDR1 and CDR2 (germline): LGHNA, YNFKEQ. DNA of the CDR3: TGTGCCAACAGCCAAAACGGCGGAGGTAGCACAGATACGCAGTATTTT. Encoded protein: CANSQNGGGSTDTQYF.

In its sample, this clonotype was seen a few times. The V and J genes are TRBV24-1 and TRBJ2-1, with 10 positions matching TRBD2. Germline trimming cut 8 bases from V and 2 bases from J; bases unmatched to any gene: 8. The CDR3 contains 16 residues. Germline-derived CDR1 and CDR2 are KGHDR and SFDVKD. The CDR3 loop is CATNLAGEVPYNEQFF. DNA of the CDR3: TGTGCCACCAACCTAGCGGGGGAGGTCCCCTACAATGAGCAGTTCTTC.

The rearrangement links TRBV20-1 to TRBJ2-2, with 8 positions matching TRBD2. The CDR3 is made up of 15 amino acids. The J segment lost 1 base and the V segment lost 5 bases, leaving 6 bases of the junction unmatched. Per the germline V gene, CDR1 is DFQATT and CDR2 is SNEGSKA (reference sequence). CDR3 nucleotides: TGCAGTGCTGAGGTACTAGCGGAGAACACCGGGGAGCTGTTTTTT. Its protein is CSAEVLAENTGELFF.

This clonotype was seen a handful of times. One end of the junction is discordant with germline, which a read error may explain. The chain employs TRBV6-1 and TRBJ1-5, with TRBD1 matching 10 bases. The CDR3 is made up of 15 amino acids. In germline, CDR1 is MNHNS, CDR2 SASEGT. CDR3 loop: CAARQGAAGNQPQHF. In DNA, the CDR3 is TGTGCCGCCAGACAGGGGGCGGCTGGTAATCAGCCTCAGCATTTT.

This clonotype was seen more than once but under ten times. This sequence joins TRBV20-1 and TRBJ2-7; D perhaps matches TRBD1 (5 bases). V gave up 5 bases and J gave up 7 bases, with 21 bases separating them. Per the germline V gene, CDR1 is DFQATT and CDR2 is SNEGSKA (reference sequence). The CDR3 runs to 14 residues. The CDR3 nucleotides read TGCAGTGCTGCAGACAGAGATCCTTTGTGGGAGCAGTACTTC. It codes for CSAADRDPLWEQYF.

This chain joins TRBV3-1 and TRBJ2-5, with a possible D match to TRBD1 (5 bases). The CDR3 contains 16 residues. Trimming shortened V by 3 bases and J by 5 bases, and 19 bases separated the two germline ends. CDR1 is LGHDT, CDR2 YNNKEL, per germline (reference sequence). CDR3 loop: CASSQLGLKPGETQYF. The CDR3, as DNA: TGTGCCAGCAGCCAGCTGGGGCTCAAGCCTGGGGAGACCCAGTACTTC.

This clonotype was found a few times. This sequence joins TRBV6-5 and TRBJ2-1; TRBD2 matches at 13 bases. V was pared by 6 bases and J by 12 bases, with 8 bases of the junction left unmatched. Germline CDR1 is MNHEY and CDR2 is SVGAGI. The CDR3 extends over 14 amino acids. The CDR3 loop reads CASSPTSGGLLQFF. The CDR3 nucleotides read TGTGCCAGCAGCCCGACTAGCGGGGGGCTTTTGCAGTTCTTC.

The chain links TRBV7-9 to TRBJ2-5; 8 bases align to TRBD1. Germline lookup yields CDR1 SEHNR and CDR2 FQNEAQ (reference sequence). The length of the CDR3 is 14 residues. With 5 bases clipped from V and 4 bases from J, the junction kept 6 bases outside the gene matches. CDR3 protein: CASSQGATVETQYF. In DNA form, the CDR3 reads TGTGCCAGCAGCCAGGGGGCTACGGTAGAGACCCAGTACTTC.

In this sample, this clonotype turned up a few times. The V gene is TRBV7-6, the J gene TRBJ2-7, with D perhaps being TRBD1 or TRBD2 (5 bases each). This CDR3 has 16 residues. Germline values: CDR1 SGHVS, CDR2 FNYEAQ. With 1 base removed from V and 5 bases from J, the gap between germline ends came to 18 bases. The CDR3 loop is CASSLVPGPENDEQYF. The CDR3 bases are TGTGCCAGCAGCTTAGTCCCGGGACCTGAGAACGACGAGCAGTACTTC.

In nucleotides, the CDR3 is TGCAGTGCTAATAGCGGGGGGAATGGCAATGAGCAGTTCTTC. This encodes CSANSGGNGNEQFF. The genes are TRBV20-1 and TRBJ2-1, with 10 bases matching TRBD2. V lost 4 bases to trimming and J lost 6 bases; unmatched junction nucleotides: 6. Germline V lookup: CDR1 DFQATT, CDR2 SNEGSKA (reference sequence). This CDR3 contains 14 residues.

The CDR3 region is CASSPLPGSGNQPQHF. The CDR3 DNA reads TGCGCCAGCAGCCCGCTCCCGGGGTCGGGCAATCAGCCCCAGCATTTT. The chain recombines TRBV5-1 with TRBJ1-5; D uncertain. This CDR3 spans 16 amino acids. Per germline, CDR1 SGHRS and CDR2 YFSETQ. The V and J ends lost 4 bases and 2 bases respectively, with 16 bases between them. Full variable domain (missing parts from reference TRBV5-1 and TRBJ1-5): KAGVTQTPRYLIKTRGQQVTLSCSPISGHRSVSWYQQTPGQGLQFLFEYFSETQRNKGNFPGRFSGRQFSNSRSEMNVSTLELGDSALYLCASSPLPGSGNQPQHFGDGTRLSIL.

The rearrangement links TRBV7-9 to TRBJ2-7, with 8 bases fitting TRBD2. V dropped 1 base and J dropped 12; count of bases not matched to a gene: 5. The CDR3 covers 12 residues. CDR1 is SEHNR, CDR2 FQNEAQ, per germline (reference sequence). The CDR3 nucleotides read TGTGCCAGCAGCTTAGGGGGACTAGTTGCGTACTTC. Encoded protein: CASSLGGLVAYF.

This clonotype was counted between two and nine times. The rearrangement uses TRBV20-1 and TRBJ1-4, with D possibly being TRBD1 (6 bases). The ends were cut back, 4 bases at V and 7 bases at J, with 13 bases in the middle. This CDR3 is built from 13 residues. The germline gives CDR1 DFQATT, CDR2 SNEGSKA (reference sequence). The CDR3 DNA reads TGCAGTGCTAACAGGGCGGGAGTTGAAAAACTGTTTTTT. It encodes CSANRAGVEKLFF.

The sample holds a few counts of this clonotype. The chain is built from TRBV24-1 and TRBJ2-1, with a weak D call TRBD1 (6 bases). CDR1 and CDR2 (germline): KGHDR, SFDVKD. This CDR3 has 16 residues. V shed 4 bases and J shed 10 bases, with 22 bases lying between them. The DNA of the CDR3 is TGTGCCACCAGTGAGGCAACAGGGCTAGGTGGGTCCGAGCAGTTCTTC. Its protein is CATSEATGLGGSEQFF.

V gene TRBV5-5 combines with J gene TRBJ1-3, with D uncertain. Germline CDR1 SGHKS, CDR2 YYEKEE (reference sequence). The CDR3 has 15 amino acids. The V and J ends lost 0 bases and 7 bases respectively, with 14 bases between them. CDR3 bases: TGTGCCAGCAGCTTGGTACTCGAGAAGCGGAACACCATATATTTT. Translated, it gives CASSLVLEKRNTIYF.